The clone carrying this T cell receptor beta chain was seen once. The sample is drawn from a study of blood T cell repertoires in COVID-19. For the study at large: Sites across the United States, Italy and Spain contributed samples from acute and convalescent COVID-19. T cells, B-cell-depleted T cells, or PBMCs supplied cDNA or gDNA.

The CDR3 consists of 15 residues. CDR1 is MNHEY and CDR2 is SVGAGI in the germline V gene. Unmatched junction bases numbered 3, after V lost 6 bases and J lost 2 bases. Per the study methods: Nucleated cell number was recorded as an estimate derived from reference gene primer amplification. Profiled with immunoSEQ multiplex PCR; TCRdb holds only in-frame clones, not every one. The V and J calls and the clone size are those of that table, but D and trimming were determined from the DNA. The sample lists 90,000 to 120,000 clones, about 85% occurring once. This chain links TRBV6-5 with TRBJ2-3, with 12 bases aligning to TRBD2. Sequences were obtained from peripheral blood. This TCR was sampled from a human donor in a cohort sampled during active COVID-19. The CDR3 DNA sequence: TGTGCCAGCAGGCTAGCGGGGGGGCCCACAGATACGCAGTATTTT. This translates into CASRLAGGPTDTQYF.